The rows below give T cell receptor beta chains drawn from one sample of a study of Graves' ophthalmopathy and Graves' hyperthyroidism. TCRdb redid the calling of the multiplex PCR reads with MiXCR, one entry per CDR3 protein. The data contain hundreds of thousands of distinct CDR3 sequences, 22% of them singletons. What was sequenced was peripheral blood. The receptors were gathered from a woman under 30 with stable Graves' hyperthyroidism. Some clones in this sample may be carry-over from other donors' samples. CDR3s leave out the opening cysteine and the closing phenylalanine or tryptophan. Fields, in order: D gene, V gene, CDR3 protein. A D gene is named only where the DNA matches it firmly.

D gene: .
V gene: TRBV7-2
CDR3 protein: ASSPGFTGRETQH

D gene: .
V gene: TRBV12-3/TRBV12-4
CDR3 protein: ASTLAGGNSPLH

D gene: .
V gene: TRBV6-2/TRBV6-3
CDR3 protein: ASSYPVQETQY

D gene: .
V gene: TRBV28
CDR3 protein: ASSPVGNEQY

D gene: .
V gene: TRBV5-1
CDR3 protein: ASSLRAGATGELF

D gene: .
V gene: TRBV10-2
CDR3 protein: ASSESVGRSNQPQH

D gene: .
V gene: TRBV20-1
CDR3 protein: SAINNWGRETQY

D gene: .
V gene: TRBV20-1
CDR3 protein: SARDLLRLVEQY

D gene: .
V gene: TRBV2
CDR3 protein: ASSAHSGAPGTQY

D gene: .
V gene: TRBV28
CDR3 protein: ASNFGVQETQY

D gene: TRBD1
V gene: TRBV15
CDR3 protein: ATSIDRGGEQY

D gene: .
V gene: TRBV4-1
CDR3 protein: ASSQEQGIFHEQY

D gene: .
V gene: TRBV24-1
CDR3 protein: ATSVVQGELF

D gene: TRBD1
V gene: TRBV29-1
CDR3 protein: SVKTGSGYT

D gene: .
V gene: TRBV12-3/TRBV12-4
CDR3 protein: ASSFKQSNSPLH

D gene: .
V gene: TRBV2
CDR3 protein: ASSVHLTPQH

D gene: .
V gene: TRBV30
CDR3 protein: AWNGGSSGYT

D gene: .
V gene: TRBV29-1
CDR3 protein: RGTVNTEAF

D gene: .
V gene: TRBV2
CDR3 protein: ASGDRRYEQY

D gene: TRBD2
V gene: TRBV6-2/TRBV6-3
CDR3 protein: ASSYGGGGFSYEQY

D gene: TRBD1
V gene: TRBV6-2/TRBV6-3
CDR3 protein: ASSYSTPFRTGNTEAF

D gene: .
V gene: TRBV12-3/TRBV12-4
CDR3 protein: ASSLGVGMVSNQPQH

D gene: TRBD1
V gene: TRBV11-2
CDR3 protein: ASSSGTASHPQETQY